The rows below give T cell receptor beta chains drawn from one sample of a study of T-cell memory formation after mild COVID-19. One entry per CDR3 protein, called by TCRdb with MiXCR from the 5' RACE reads. Of 220,000 or so distinct CDR3 sequences in the sample, 7.5% to 10% were seen once. The sequenced sample was PBMCs or a T cell subset sorted from them (not recorded which). All receptors come from a man between 18 and 29 years old who had mild COVID-19 (a few samples of this study predate the infection). Cell type and time point are not known. Each CDR3 is given with its conserved first and last residue. Fields, in order: clone size, CDR3 length, V gene, J gene, D gene, CDR3 DNA, CDR3 protein. D genes are given only for firm matches. Expanded clones are given a class, and other clones once, few, many or no size at all.

size: few; length: 17; V: TRBV5-1; J: TRBJ2-6; D: -; DNA: TGCGCCAGCAGCTTGGCCGCGTCGACAGCTGGGGCCAACGTCCTGACTTTC; CDR3: CASSLAASTAGANVLTF
size: few; length: 13; V: TRBV4-3; J: TRBJ1-5; D: -; DNA: TGCGCCAGCAGCCAAGCGTTCAATCAGCCCCAGCATTTT; CDR3: CASSQAFNQPQHF
size: -; length: 14; V: TRBV2; J: TRBJ2-3; D: TRBD2; DNA: TGTGCCAGCAGTCCGACTAGCGGGGGCGACATCGGGTATTTT; CDR3: CASSPTSGGDIGYF
size: -; length: 13; V: TRBV6-5; J: TRBJ1-5; D: -; DNA: TGTGCCAGCAGTTACGCGAGAAATCAGCCCCAGCATTTT; CDR3: CASSYARNQPQHF
size: many; length: 14; V: TRBV7-9; J: TRBJ2-5; D: -; DNA: TGTGCCAGCAGCCCCGGCGGCAGTTCGGAGACCCAGTACTTC; CDR3: CASSPGGSSETQYF
size: few; length: 13; V: TRBV11-1; J: TRBJ2-3; D: -; DNA: TGTGCCAGCAGCTTACATTTGCGCGGGACGCAGTATTTT; CDR3: CASSLHLRGTQYF
size: many; length: 14; V: TRBV20-1; J: TRBJ2-5; D: TRBD2; DNA: TGCAGTGCTCTTCAGCGGGGGTACCAAGAGACCCAGTACTTC; CDR3: CSALQRGYQETQYF
size: few; length: 17; V: TRBV5-1; J: TRBJ2-3; D: TRBD1; DNA: TGCGCCAGCAGCTTGGGGTTTCTAGGACAGGACACAGATACGCAGTATTTT; CDR3: CASSLGFLGQDTDTQYF
size: few; length: 12; V: TRBV20-1; J: TRBJ1-3; D: -; DNA: TGCAGTGCTCATCTGAGGGGAAACACCATATATTTT; CDR3: CSAHLRGNTIYF
size: -; length: 16; V: TRBV4-3; J: TRBJ2-3; D: TRBD2; DNA: TGCGCCAGCAGCCCCGCCGCGGGGGGGCCGGGAGATACGCAGTATTTT; CDR3: CASSPAAGGPGDTQYF
size: few; length: 13; V: TRBV5-1; J: TRBJ2-7; D: -; DNA: TGCGCCAGCAGTCAAACAGGGTCCCACGAGCAGTACTTC; CDR3: CASSQTGSHEQYF